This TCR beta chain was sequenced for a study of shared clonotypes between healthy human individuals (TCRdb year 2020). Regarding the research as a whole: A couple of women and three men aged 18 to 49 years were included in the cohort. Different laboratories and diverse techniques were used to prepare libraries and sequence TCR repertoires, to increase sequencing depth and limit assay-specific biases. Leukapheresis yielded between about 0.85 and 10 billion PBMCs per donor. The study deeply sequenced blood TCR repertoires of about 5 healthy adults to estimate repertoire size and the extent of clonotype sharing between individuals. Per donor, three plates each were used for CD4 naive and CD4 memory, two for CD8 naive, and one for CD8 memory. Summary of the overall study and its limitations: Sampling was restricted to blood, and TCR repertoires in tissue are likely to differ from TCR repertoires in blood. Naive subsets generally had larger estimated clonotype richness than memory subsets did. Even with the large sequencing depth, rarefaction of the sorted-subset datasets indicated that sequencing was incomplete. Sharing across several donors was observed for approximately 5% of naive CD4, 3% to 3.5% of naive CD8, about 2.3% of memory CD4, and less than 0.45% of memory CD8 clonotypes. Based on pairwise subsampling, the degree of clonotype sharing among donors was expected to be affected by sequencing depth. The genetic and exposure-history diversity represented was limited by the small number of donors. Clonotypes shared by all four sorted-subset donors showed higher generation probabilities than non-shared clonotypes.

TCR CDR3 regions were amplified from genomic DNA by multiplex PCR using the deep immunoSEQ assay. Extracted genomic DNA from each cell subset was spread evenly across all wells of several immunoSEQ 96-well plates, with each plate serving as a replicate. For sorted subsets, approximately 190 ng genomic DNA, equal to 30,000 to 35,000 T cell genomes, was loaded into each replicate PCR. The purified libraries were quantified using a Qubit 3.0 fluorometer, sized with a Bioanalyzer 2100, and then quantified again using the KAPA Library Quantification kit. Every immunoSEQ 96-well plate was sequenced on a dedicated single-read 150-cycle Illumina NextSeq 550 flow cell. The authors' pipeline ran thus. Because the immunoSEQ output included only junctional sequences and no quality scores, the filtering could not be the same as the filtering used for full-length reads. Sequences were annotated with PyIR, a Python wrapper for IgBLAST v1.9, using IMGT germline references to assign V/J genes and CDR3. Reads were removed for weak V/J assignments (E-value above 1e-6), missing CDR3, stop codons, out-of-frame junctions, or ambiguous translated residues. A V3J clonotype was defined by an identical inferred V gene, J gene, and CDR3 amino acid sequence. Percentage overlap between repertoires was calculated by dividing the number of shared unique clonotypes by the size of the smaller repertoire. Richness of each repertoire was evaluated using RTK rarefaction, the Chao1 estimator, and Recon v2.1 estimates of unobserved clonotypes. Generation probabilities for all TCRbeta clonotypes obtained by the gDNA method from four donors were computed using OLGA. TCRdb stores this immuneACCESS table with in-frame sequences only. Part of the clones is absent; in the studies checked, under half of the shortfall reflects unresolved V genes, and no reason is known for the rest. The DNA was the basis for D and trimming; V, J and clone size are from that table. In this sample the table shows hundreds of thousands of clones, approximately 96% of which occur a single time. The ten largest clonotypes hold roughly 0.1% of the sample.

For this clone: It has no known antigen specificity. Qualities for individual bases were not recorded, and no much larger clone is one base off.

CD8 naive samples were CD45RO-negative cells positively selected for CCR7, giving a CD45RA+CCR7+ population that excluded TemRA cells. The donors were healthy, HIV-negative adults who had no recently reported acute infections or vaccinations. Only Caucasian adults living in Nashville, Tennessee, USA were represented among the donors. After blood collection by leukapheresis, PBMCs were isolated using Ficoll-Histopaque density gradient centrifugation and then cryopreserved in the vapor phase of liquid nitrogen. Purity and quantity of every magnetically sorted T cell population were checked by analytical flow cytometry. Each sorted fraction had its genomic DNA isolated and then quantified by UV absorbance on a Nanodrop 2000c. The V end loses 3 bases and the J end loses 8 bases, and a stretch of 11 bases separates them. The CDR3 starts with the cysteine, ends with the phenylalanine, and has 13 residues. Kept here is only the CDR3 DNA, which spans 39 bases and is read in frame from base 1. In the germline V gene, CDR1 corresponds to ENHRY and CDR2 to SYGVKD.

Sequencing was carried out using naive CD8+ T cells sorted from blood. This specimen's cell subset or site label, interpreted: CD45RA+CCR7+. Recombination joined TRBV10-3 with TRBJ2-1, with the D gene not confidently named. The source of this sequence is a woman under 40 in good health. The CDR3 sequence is CAISDRKGDEQFF. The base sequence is TGTGCCATCAGTGATAGGAAGGGCGATGAGCAGTTCTTC.